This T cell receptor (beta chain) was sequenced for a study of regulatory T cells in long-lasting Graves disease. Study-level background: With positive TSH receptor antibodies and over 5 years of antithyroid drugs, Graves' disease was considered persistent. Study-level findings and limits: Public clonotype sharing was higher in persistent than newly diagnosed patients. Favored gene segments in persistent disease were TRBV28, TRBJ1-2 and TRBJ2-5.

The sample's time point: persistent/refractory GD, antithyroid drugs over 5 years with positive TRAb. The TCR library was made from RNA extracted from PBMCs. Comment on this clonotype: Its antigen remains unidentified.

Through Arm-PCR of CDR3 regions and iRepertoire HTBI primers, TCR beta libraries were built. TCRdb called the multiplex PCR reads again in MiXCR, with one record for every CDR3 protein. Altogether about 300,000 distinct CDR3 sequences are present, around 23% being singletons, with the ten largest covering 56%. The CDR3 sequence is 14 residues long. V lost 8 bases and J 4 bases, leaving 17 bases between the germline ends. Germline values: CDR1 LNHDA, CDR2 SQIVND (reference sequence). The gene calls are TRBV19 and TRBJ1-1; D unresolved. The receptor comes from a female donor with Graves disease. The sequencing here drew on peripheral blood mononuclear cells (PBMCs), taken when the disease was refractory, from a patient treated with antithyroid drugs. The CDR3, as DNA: TGTGCCAGTCTAATCGCGGGAAGTGGCACTGAAGCTTTCTTT. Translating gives CASLIAGSGTEAFF.